Following are 17 T cell receptor beta chains from one sample sequenced in a study of blood T cell repertoires in COVID-19 (dated by TCRdb to 2019 to 2021). Receptor libraries were prepared by the immunoSEQ multiplex PCR assay. This is the immuneACCESS table as TCRdb keeps it, with only in-frame sequences that have V and J called. A part of the clones is gone; compared with another copy, unresolved V genes explain less than half, and the rest is unexplained. The table for this sample lists 120,000 or so clones; about 80% of them were counted only once. About 25% of the sample rests with the top ten. Sequencing input: peripheral blood. The receptor set was obtained from a human donor in a cohort sampled during active COVID-19.

This clone was observed a handful of times. The chain joins TRBV5-6 to TRBJ2-7; TRBD1 aligns across 7 bases. The CDR3 runs to 13 residues. After removal of 4 bases from V and 4 bases from J, the junction contained 5 bases not matched to a gene. Germline values: CDR1 SGHDT, CDR2 YYEEEE. The CDR3 spells CASSTGQVYEQYF. CDR3 coding DNA: TGTGCCAGCAGCACCGGACAGGTATACGAGCAGTACTTC.

This chain connects TRBV15 to TRBJ2-5, with TRBD1 identical over 8 bases. V dropped 7 bases and J dropped 5; count of bases not matched to a gene: 9. This CDR3 is built from 14 residues. Germline loops: CDR1 LNHNV, CDR2 YYDKDF (reference sequence). CDR3 in DNA: TGTGCCACCACAGGGGGCCTGGCTACGGAGACCCAGTACTTC. Encoded protein: CATTGGLATETQYF.

This chain uses TRBV6-5 with TRBJ1-1, with 7 nucleotides matching TRBD1. Germline V gene sequence: CDR1 MNHEY, CDR2 SVGAGI. This CDR3 is built from 14 residues. V shed 2 bases and J 4 bases; nucleotides not matched to a gene: 4. CDR3: CASSYNRGPTEAFF. In nucleotides, the CDR3 is TGTGCCAGCAGTTACAACAGGGGACCCACTGAAGCTTTCTTT.

The chain uses TRBV9 and TRBJ2-1; 8 bases are shared with TRBD1. V gave up 3 bases and J gave up 4 bases; unmatched junction bases: 15. Per germline, CDR1 SGDLS and CDR2 YYNGEE. The CDR3 is made up of 18 amino acids. The CDR3 region has the DNA TGTGCCAGCAGCGCCAGGACAGGGTTGTTGGGGGAATACAATGAGCAGTTCTTC. It translates to CASSARTGLLGEYNEQFF.

In its sample, this clone was seen a few times. The rearrangement joins TRBV5-1 to TRBJ2-7, with 11 bases that match TRBD2. CDR3 size: 14 residues. V trimming: 7 bases; J trimming: 5 bases; junction bases outside the gene matches: 8. Germline CDR1 is SGHRS and CDR2 is YFSETQ. The chain's CDR3 is CASYSGGADHEQYF. CDR3 sequence (DNA): TGCGCCAGCTATAGCGGGGGGGCCGATCACGAGCAGTACTTC.

The J gene is TRBJ2-6, the V gene TRBV28; 10 bases match TRBD1. There are 17 residues in the CDR3. V lost 7 bases, J lost 0 bases, and 6 bases stayed unmatched. Germline V CDR1 and CDR2: MDHEN, SYDVKM. The CDR3 protein is CASTRQGARSGANVLTF. The CDR3 DNA follows: TGTGCCAGCACCAGACAGGGGGCCCGCTCTGGGGCCAACGTCCTGACTTTC.

J is TRBJ2-7 and V is TRBV4-3; the match to TRBD2 covers 8 bases. With 0 bases clipped from V and 4 bases from J, the junction kept 11 bases outside the gene matches. The V gene's germline CDR1 is LGHNA and CDR2 YSLEER. CDR3 size: 17 residues. The CDR3 coding sequence is TGCGCCAGCAGCCAAGATCTCTCTGACGGGAGGGGTTACGAGCAGTACTTC. Translation gives CASSQDLSDGRGYEQYF.

The genes are TRBV4-1 and TRBJ1-4; no reliable D call. Trimming removed 0 bases at V and 7 bases at J, with 12 bases between. Germline assignment: CDR1 MGHRA and CDR2 YSYEKL. The CDR3 sequence is 15 residues long. CDR3 protein: CASSQEPEAPEKLFF. As DNA, the CDR3 is TGCGCCAGCAGCCAAGAACCGGAGGCCCCTGAAAAACTGTTTTTT.

The chain is built from TRBV15 and TRBJ2-7; D unclear. The germline CDR1 and CDR2 sequences are LNHNV and YYDKDF (reference sequence). The CDR3 covers 12 residues. V was trimmed by 1 base and J by 3 bases, leaving 4 bases between them. As DNA, the CDR3 is TGTGCCACCAGCAGAGGCAGCTACGAGCAGTACTTC. Translated, it gives CATSRGSYEQYF.

This clone was observed at least ten times. This rearrangement joins TRBV4-3 to TRBJ2-7, with TRBD1 matching 8 bases. The CDR3 length is 16 residues. Germline trimming cut 0 bases from V and 6 bases from J; bases unmatched to any gene: 10. In germline, CDR1 is LGHNA, CDR2 YSLEER. CDR3 region: CASSQELAGGPTEQYF. DNA for the CDR3: TGCGCCAGCAGCCAAGAGCTGGCAGGGGGCCCTACCGAGCAGTACTTC.

The chain has TRBV30 and TRBJ2-1; 9 nucleotides match TRBD2. The CDR3 is made up of 17 amino acids. The V segment lost 1 base and the J segment 9 bases; nucleotides outside the gene matches: 16. CDR1 is GTSNPN, CDR2 SVGIG, per germline (reference sequence). CDR3 bases: TGTGCCTGGAGTGCATGGGGCGGGGGGGCCCGGTATGCTGAGCAGTTCTTC. This gives the protein CAWSAWGGGARYAEQFF.

This clone has only one observation. V usage is TRBV7-3 and J usage is TRBJ2-1; 11 bases map to TRBD1. J was trimmed by 7 bases and V by 2 bases; bases with no gene match: 10. The CDR3 consists of 17 residues. The germline gives CDR1 SGHTA, CDR2 FQGTGA. The DNA for the CDR3 is TGTGCCAGCAGCTTAGGTCGTCTGGGACAGGGGGGAAATGAGCAGTTCTTC. Translated: CASSLGRLGQGGNEQFF.

The table lists this clone with a count of one. The V gene is TRBV15, the J gene TRBJ2-1, with TRBD2 identical over 16 bases. Unmatched junction bases numbered 15, after V lost 7 bases and J lost 9 bases. The CDR3 covers 18 residues. Germline CDR1 LNHNV, CDR2 YYDKDF (reference sequence). The CDR3 loop is CATKDTKGTSGRAGEQFF. The CDR3 coding sequence is TGTGCCACCAAAGACACAAAAGGGACTAGCGGGAGGGCTGGTGAGCAGTTCTTC.

The chain employs TRBV28 and TRBJ1-5; D unresolved. The germline CDR1 and CDR2 sequences are MDHEN and SYDVKM. V was clipped by 3 bases and J by 0 bases, with 9 bases between them. The CDR3 consists of 15 residues. The chain's CDR3 is CASSLGGISNQPQHF. CDR3 coding DNA: TGTGCCAGCAGTTTGGGCGGGATTAGCAATCAGCCCCAGCATTTT.

V is TRBV18 and J is TRBJ2-7, with TRBD2 matching 9 bases. CDR1 is KGHSH and CDR2 is LQKENI in the germline V gene. Germline trimming cut 2 bases from V and 2 bases from J; bases unmatched to any gene: 7. There are 16 residues in the CDR3. CDR3 bases: TGTGCCAGCTCACCAGGTAATAGCGGGGGAACCTACGAGCAGTACTTC. It translates to CASSPGNSGGTYEQYF.

The gene calls are TRBV28 and TRBJ2-5; no reliable D call. Germline CDR1 and CDR2: MDHEN and SYDVKM. Trimming cost V 5 bases and J 3 bases, with 13 bases left between them. The CDR3 consists of 14 residues. The CDR3 is CASSTQAGKETQYF. CDR3 coding DNA: TGTGCCAGCAGTACTCAGGCAGGAAAAGAGACCCAGTACTTC.

The chain is built from TRBV5-4 and TRBJ1-3; possibly TRBD1 for D (5 bases). V was pared by 2 bases and J by 0 bases, with 9 bases between. Germline V gives CDR1 SGHNT, CDR2 YYREEE (reference sequence). The CDR3 has 15 amino acids. This CDR3 is CASSFDSRSGNTIYF. The CDR3, as DNA: TGTGCCAGCAGCTTTGACAGCCGCTCTGGAAACACCATATATTTT. The whole variable domain, filled in from reference TRBV5-4 and TRBJ1-3, reads ETGVTQSPTHLIKTRGQQVTLRCSSQSGHNTVSWYQQALGQGPQFIFQYYREEENGRGNFPPRFSGLQFPNYSSELNVNALELDDSALYLCASSFDSRSGNTIYFGEGSWLTVV.